The 15 T cell receptor beta chains below were found in one sample sequenced in a study of blood T cell repertoires in COVID-19. Assay: immunoSEQ multiplex PCR; the TCRdb copy retains only in-frame clones and omits some. The sample contains 88,000 or so clones, roughly nine tenths of which appear only once. Specimen: peripheral blood. Every receptor here comes from a man aged 45-60 years with acute or convalescent COVID-19.

This rearrangement joins TRBV5-8 to TRBJ2-5, with TRBD2 matching 7 bases. The CDR3 is made up of 14 amino acids. The V gene's germline CDR1 is SGHTS and CDR2 YDEGEE. The trim removed 1 base at V and 5 bases at J, leaving 5 bases unmatched. CDR3 nucleotide sequence: TGTGCCAGCAGCTTGTCGGGACTATTGGAGACCCAGTACTTC. This gives the protein CASSLSGLLETQYF. Combining the CDR3 with reference TRBV5-8 and TRBJ2-5 gives the whole variable domain EAGVTQSPTHLIKTRGQQATLRCSPISGHTSVYWYQQALGLGLQFLLWYDEGEERNRGNFPPRFSGRQFPNYSSELNVNALELEDSALYLCASSLSGLLETQYFGPGTRLLVL.

V usage is TRBV29-1 and J usage is TRBJ1-6; 9 bases are shared with TRBD1. Germline trimming cut 4 bases from V and 8 bases from J; bases unmatched to any gene: 0. The V gene's germline CDR1 is SQVTM and CDR2 ANQGSEA. This CDR3 contains 12 residues. The CDR3: CSVGDRDSPLHF. Here the CDR3 DNA reads TGCAGCGTTGGGGACAGGGATTCACCCCTCCACTTT.

The chain joins TRBV4-3 to TRBJ1-2, with 7 bases that match TRBD1. The junction had 10 bases not matched to a gene; V was cut back by 0 bases and J by 0 bases. This CDR3 is 18 amino acids long. CDR1 is LGHNA and CDR2 is YSLEER in the germline V gene. The chain's CDR3 is CASSQDLNRGPSNYGYTF. CDR3 DNA sequence: TGCGCCAGCAGCCAAGATCTCAACAGGGGTCCTTCTAACTATGGCTACACCTTC.

The V gene is TRBV21-1, the J gene TRBJ1-2. TRBV21-1 is assigned pseudogene status. The CDR3 covers 18 residues. The CDR3 is CASSKARRLPISRYGYTF. The CDR3 DNA reads TGTGCCAGCAGCAAAGCTCGTCGCCTCCCGATTAGCAGATATGGCTACACCTTC.

This sequence joins TRBV5-1 and TRBJ1-2, with 8 nucleotides matching TRBD1. From germline, CDR1 is SGHRS and CDR2 YFSETQ. The CDR3 consists of 16 residues. V was clipped by 1 base and J by 0 bases; unmatched bases: 5. The chain's CDR3 is CASSLTGQATNYGYTF. CDR3 DNA: TGCGCCAGCAGCTTGACGGGACAGGCGACTAACTATGGCTACACCTTC. Using reference TRBV5-1 and TRBJ1-2 for the parts outside the CDR3, the full variable domain is KAGVTQTPRYLIKTRGQQVTLSCSPISGHRSVSWYQQTPGQGLQFLFEYFSETQRNKGNFPGRFSGRQFSNSRSEMNVSTLELGDSALYLCASSLTGQATNYGYTFGSGTRLTVV.

This rearrangement joins TRBV6-5 to TRBJ1-2; D is uncertain. From germline, CDR1 is MNHEY and CDR2 SVGAGI. The V end was cut by 5 bases, the J end by 8 bases, with 15 bases between. The CDR3 is made up of 13 amino acids. The CDR3 DNA follows: TGTGCCAGCAGTCGAGGAAGGGAGAACGGCTACACCTTC. It yields the protein CASSRGRENGYTF.

The chain carries TRBV6-6 and TRBJ2-2; 8 bases are shared with TRBD2. V trimming: 3 bases; J trimming: 5 bases; junction bases outside the gene matches: 8. Per the germline V gene, CDR1 is MNHNY and CDR2 is SVGAGI (reference sequence). The CDR3 runs to 16 residues. The CDR3 here is CASSYTGLGGTGELFF. For the CDR3, the DNA is TGTGCCAGCAGTTATACGGGACTAGGGGGTACCGGGGAGCTGTTTTTT.

The sample holds one count of this clone. V usage is TRBV6-2 or TRBV6-3 and J usage is TRBJ2-3, with a weak D call TRBD2 (5 bases). CDR3 length: 16 amino acids. Germline CDR1 and CDR2: MNHEY and SVGEGT. V was trimmed by 5 bases and J by 4 bases, leaving 19 bases between them. The CDR3 DNA reads as TGTGCCAGCAGTACAATAGCGACCCTTATAGCAGATACGCAGTATTTT. Translating it yields CASSTIATLIADTQYF.

The chain carries TRBV10-2 and TRBJ1-6; 8 nucleotides line up with TRBD1. The CDR3 length is 15 residues. Germline loops: CDR1 WSHSY, CDR2 SAAADI. Trimming at V came to 6 bases and at J to 8 bases, leaving 9 bases not matched to a gene. The CDR3 spells CASSKGTGGDSPLHF. The CDR3 nucleotides read TGCGCCAGCAGCAAAGGGACAGGAGGTGATTCACCCCTCCACTTT.

The chain couples TRBV11-3 to TRBJ1-2, with 8 bases aligning to TRBD1. The V segment lost 0 bases and the J segment 13 bases; nucleotides outside the gene matches: 7. This CDR3 contains 13 residues. Germline V gene sequence: CDR1 SGHNT, CDR2 YENEEA. The CDR3 nucleotides read TGTGCCAGCAGCTTAGAAGGACAGGGAGTGCTCACCTTC. This translates into CASSLEGQGVLTF. The entire variable domain, with the rest obtained from reference TRBV11-3 and TRBJ1-2, is as follows: EAGVVQSPRYKIIEKKQPVAFWCNPISGHNTLYWYLQNLGQGPELLIRYENEEAVDDSQLPKDRFSAERLKGVDSTLKIQPAELGDSAVYLCASSLEGQGVLTFGSGTRLTVV.

The table lists this clone with a count of one. For the CDR3, the DNA is TGTGCCAGCAGCTCCAAAACTAGCGGGTTCTACAATGAGCAGTTCTTC. This gives the protein CASSSKTSGFYNEQFF. V gene TRBV11-2 combines with J gene TRBJ2-1; 9 nucleotides align to TRBD2. V was clipped by 4 bases and J by 3 bases; unmatched bases: 7. The CDR3 is 16 residues long. Germline values: CDR1 SGHAT, CDR2 FQNNGV.

V usage is TRBV7-9 and J usage is TRBJ2-5; D call uncertain. The CDR3 runs 16 residues. V lost 2 bases to trimming and J lost 2 bases, with 15 bases between them. CDR1 is SEHNR, CDR2 FQNEAQ, per germline (reference sequence). CDR3 loop: CASSLKMATYQETQYF. The CDR3 DNA follows: TGTGCCAGCAGCTTAAAAATGGCGACTTATCAAGAGACCCAGTACTTC.

The J gene is TRBJ2-1, the V gene TRBV5-4; D possibly corresponds to TRBD2 (7 bases). V lost 0 bases and J 2 bases, leaving 9 bases between the germline ends. This CDR3 has 15 amino acids. Germline V CDR1 and CDR2: SGHNT, YYREEE (reference sequence). The CDR3 loop reads CASSLGGGAYNEQFF. CDR3 coding DNA: TGTGCCAGCAGCTTGGGGGGGGGCGCCTACAATGAGCAGTTCTTC.

J is TRBJ2-1 and V is TRBV2; the D is unclear. Trimming shortened V by 6 bases and J by 4 bases, and 10 bases separated the two germline ends. Germline CDR1 is SNHLY and CDR2 is FYNNEI. This CDR3 has 13 residues. CDR3 sequence: CASRTDLYNEQFF. Here the CDR3 DNA reads TGTGCCAGCAGAACAGACCTATACAATGAGCAGTTCTTC.

This clone has just one count. The genes are TRBV7-2 and TRBJ2-7, with 7 bases aligning to TRBD1. The CDR3 sequence is 17 residues long. Germline CDR1 is SGHTA and CDR2 is FQGNSA. The junction had 17 bases not matched to a gene; V was cut back by 2 bases and J by 7 bases. The CDR3 is CASSLTGVTTKGGEQYV. The CDR3 bases are TGTGCCAGCAGCTTAACAGGGGTTACTACGAAAGGTGGGGAGCAGTACGTC.